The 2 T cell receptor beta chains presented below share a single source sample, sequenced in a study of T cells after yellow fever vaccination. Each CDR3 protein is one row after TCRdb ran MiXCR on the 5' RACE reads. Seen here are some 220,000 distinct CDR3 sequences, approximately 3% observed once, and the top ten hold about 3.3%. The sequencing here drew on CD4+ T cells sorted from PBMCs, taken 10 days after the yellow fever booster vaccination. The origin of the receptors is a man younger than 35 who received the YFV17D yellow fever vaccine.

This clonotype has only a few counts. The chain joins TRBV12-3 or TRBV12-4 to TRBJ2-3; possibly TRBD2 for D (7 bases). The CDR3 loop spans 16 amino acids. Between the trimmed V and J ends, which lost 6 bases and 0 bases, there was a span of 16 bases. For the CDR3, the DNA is TGTGCCAGCAGACGAAAGGGGGGGCTTAGCACAGATACGCAGTATTTT. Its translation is CASRRKGGLSTDTQYF.

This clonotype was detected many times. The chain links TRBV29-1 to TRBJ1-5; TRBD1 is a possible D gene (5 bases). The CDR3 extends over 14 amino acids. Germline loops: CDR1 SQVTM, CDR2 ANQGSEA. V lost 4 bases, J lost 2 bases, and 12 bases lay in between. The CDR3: CSVASDSGNQPQHF. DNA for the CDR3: TGCAGCGTTGCCTCCGACAGCGGCAATCAGCCCCAGCATTTT.